The 7 T cell receptor beta chains below all came from one sample that was sequenced in a study of blood T cell repertoires in COVID-19. The data were produced by immunoSEQ multiplex PCR, yet TCRdb's version contains in-frame clones alone and is incomplete. In the table there are 100,000 or so clones, more than 70% of which are singletons. Sequencing was performed on peripheral blood. These TCRs come from a woman aged 25 to 45 with acute or convalescent COVID-19.

The chain couples TRBV5-1 to TRBJ2-3, with TRBD1 identical over 12 bases. Germline V gene data show CDR1 as SGHRS and CDR2 as YFSETQ. This CDR3 is 16 amino acids long. V lost 0 bases, J lost 10 bases, and 9 bases stayed unmatched. Here the CDR3 reads CASSLGPGQGAYAQYF. CDR3 in DNA: TGCGCCAGCAGCTTGGGACCGGGACAGGGGGCGTATGCGCAGTATTTT.

This rearrangement joins TRBV6-1 to TRBJ1-1, with 9 bases lining up with TRBD1. This CDR3 has 14 amino acids. CDR1 is MNHNS, CDR2 SASEGT, per germline. Germline trimming cut 5 bases from V and 1 base from J; bases unmatched to any gene: 2. CDR3 bases: TGTGCCAGCAGTTGGACAGGGGAGAACACTGAAGCTTTCTTT. Translated: CASSWTGENTEAFF.

The rearrangement joins TRBV6-5 to TRBJ1-2; D is undetermined. Germline values: CDR1 MNHEY, CDR2 SVGAGI. With 7 bases removed from V and 2 bases from J, the gap between germline ends came to 8 bases. The CDR3 consists of 12 residues. The CDR3 region is CASNAGNYGYTF. CDR3 DNA sequence: TGTGCCAGCAATGCGGGGAACTATGGCTACACCTTC.

This chain connects TRBV7-2 to TRBJ1-3, with D perhaps matching TRBD1 (5 bases). V lost 5 bases and J 0 bases, leaving 11 bases between the germline ends. This CDR3 is built from 15 residues. Germline V gene data show CDR1 as SGHTA and CDR2 as FQGNSA. Here the CDR3 reads CASSPQGISGNTIYF. In nucleotides, the CDR3 is TGTGCCAGCAGCCCTCAGGGTATCTCTGGAAACACCATATATTTT. The whole variable domain, filled in from reference TRBV7-2 and TRBJ1-3, reads GAGVSQSPSNKVTEKGKDVELRCDPISGHTALYWYRQSLGQGLEFLIYFQGNSAPDKSGLPSDRFSAERTGGSVSTLTIQRTQQEDSAVYLCASSPQGISGNTIYFGEGSWLTVV.

CDR3 bases: TGTGCCAGCAGTCGACAGCAGAACACTGAAGCTTTCTTT. Protein: CASSRQQNTEAFF. The chain carries TRBV12-3 or TRBV12-4 and TRBJ1-1; D is possibly TRBD1 (5 bases). The CDR3 sequence is 13 residues long. V was pared by 5 bases and J by 1 base, with 8 bases between.

This clone occurred once. The chain recombines TRBV5-6 with TRBJ2-2; D is unresolved. Trimming shortened V by 2 bases and J by 5 bases, and 4 bases separated the two germline ends. CDR1 and CDR2 (germline): SGHDT, YYEEEE. CDR3 length equals 12 residues. The CDR3 region has the DNA TGTGCCAGCAGCTTTATTACCGGGGAGCTGTTTTTT. It yields the protein CASSFITGELFF.

V and J are TRBV5-1 and TRBJ2-7, with 12 positions matching TRBD2. This CDR3 has 16 amino acids. Trimming took 3 bases from V and 0 from J; bases not matched to a gene: 4. Germline V gene lookup returns CDR1 SGHRS and CDR2 YFSETQ. Here the CDR3 DNA reads TGCGCCAGCAGCTCGGGGACTAGCGGGTACTCCTACGAGCAGTACTTC. As protein: CASSSGTSGYSYEQYF.